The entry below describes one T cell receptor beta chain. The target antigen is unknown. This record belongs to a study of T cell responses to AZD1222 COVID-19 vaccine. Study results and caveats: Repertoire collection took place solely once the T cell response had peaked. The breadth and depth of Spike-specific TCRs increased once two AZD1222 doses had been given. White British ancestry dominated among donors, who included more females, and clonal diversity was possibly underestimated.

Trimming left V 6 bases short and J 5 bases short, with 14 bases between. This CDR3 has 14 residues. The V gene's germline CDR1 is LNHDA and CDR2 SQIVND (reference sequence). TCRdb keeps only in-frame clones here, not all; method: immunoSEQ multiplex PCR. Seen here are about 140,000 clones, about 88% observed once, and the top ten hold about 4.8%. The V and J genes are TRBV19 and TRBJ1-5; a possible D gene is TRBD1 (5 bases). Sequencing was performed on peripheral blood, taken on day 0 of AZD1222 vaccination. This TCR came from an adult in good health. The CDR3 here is CASRGVGFDQPQHF. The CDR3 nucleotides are TGTGCCAGTAGGGGGGTGGGGTTTGATCAGCCCCAGCATTTT.